This T cell receptor beta chain emerged from a study of cytomegalovirus exposure and HLA in healthy donors. Primers: 60 Vbeta forward and 13 Jbeta reverse. Sequencing was performed with immunoSEQ multiplex PCR; in TCRdb, only in-frame clones are kept and a portion is missing. Among about 79,000 clones listed, around 67% were seen once. Trimming pared 1 base from V and 4 bases from J, leaving 11 bases between. Germline loops: CDR1 LNHDA, CDR2 SQIVND (reference sequence). The CDR3 sequence is 14 residues long. This clone showed up just a few times. The chain links TRBV19 to TRBJ2-7; D is ambiguous. The sample taken for sequencing was PBMCs. The TCR sequence derives from a woman between 45 and 60 years old in good health and CMV-seropositive. As DNA, the CDR3 is TGTGCCAGTAGTATAGCTGGTGATAGATACGAGCAGTACTTC. It yields the protein CASSIAGDRYEQYF.